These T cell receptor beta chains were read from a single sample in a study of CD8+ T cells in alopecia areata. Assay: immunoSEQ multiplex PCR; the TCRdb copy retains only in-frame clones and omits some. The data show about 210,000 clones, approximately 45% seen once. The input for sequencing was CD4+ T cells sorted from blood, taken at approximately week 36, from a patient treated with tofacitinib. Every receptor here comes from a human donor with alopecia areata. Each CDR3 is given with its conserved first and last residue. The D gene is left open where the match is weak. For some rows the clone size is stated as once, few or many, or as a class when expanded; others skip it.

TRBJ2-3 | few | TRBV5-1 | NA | CASSSAPGIDTDTQYF | TGCGCCAGCAGCTCCGCTCCAGGAATCGACACAGATACGCAGTATTTT
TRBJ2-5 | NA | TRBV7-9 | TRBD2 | CASSLNGVAGMGETQYF | TGTGCCAGCAGCTTAAACGGCGTAGCGGGAATGGGAGAGACCCAGTACTTC
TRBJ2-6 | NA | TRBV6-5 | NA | CASVSPGANVLTF | TGTGCCAGCGTAAGTCCTGGGGCCAACGTCCTGACTTTC
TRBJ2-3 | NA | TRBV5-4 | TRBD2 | CASSPPGLEADTQYF | TGTGCCAGCAGCCCGCCGGGACTAGAGGCAGATACGCAGTATTTT
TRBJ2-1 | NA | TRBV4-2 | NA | CASSLISRYNEQFF | TGTGCCAGCAGCTTGATTAGCCGCTACAATGAGCAGTTCTTC
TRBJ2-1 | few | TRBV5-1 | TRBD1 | CASSQSGQDKLGEQFF | TGCGCCAGCAGCCAATCTGGACAGGACAAGTTAGGCGAGCAGTTCTTC
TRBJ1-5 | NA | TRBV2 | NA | CASSELDINQPQHF | TGTGCCAGCAGTGAACTCGACATTAATCAGCCCCAGCATTTT
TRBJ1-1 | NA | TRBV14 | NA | CASSQQRPVERYTEAFF | TGTGCCAGCAGCCAACAGAGGCCGGTGGAACGGTACACTGAAGCTTTCTTT
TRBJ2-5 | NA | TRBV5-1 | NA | CASSSRSGGQIETQYF | TGCGCCAGCAGCTCCCGGAGTGGGGGGCAGATCGAGACCCAGTACTTC
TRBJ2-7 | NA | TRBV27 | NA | CASSVSRATYEQYF | TGTGCCAGCAGTGTAAGCCGGGCGACCTACGAGCAGTACTTC
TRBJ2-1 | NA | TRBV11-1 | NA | CASSQTVSSYNEQFF | TGTGCCAGCAGCCAGACAGTCTCCTCCTACAATGAGCAGTTCTTC
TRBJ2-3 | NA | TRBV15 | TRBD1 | CATSTRDRVWRTDTQYF | TGTGCCACCAGCACCAGGGACAGGGTTTGGCGCACAGATACGCAGTATTTT
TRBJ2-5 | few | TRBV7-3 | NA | CASSLGSMETQYF | TGTGCCAGCAGCTTAGGGAGCATGGAGACCCAGTACTTC
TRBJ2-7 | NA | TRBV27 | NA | CAREADLFTSSYEQYF | TGTGCCCGCGAGGCCGACTTGTTCACGAGCTCCTACGAGCAGTACTTC
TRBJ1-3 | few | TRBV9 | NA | CASSVGPISGNTIYF | TGTGCCAGCAGCGTAGGACCGATCTCTGGAAACACCATATATTTT
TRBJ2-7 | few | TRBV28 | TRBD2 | CASSLASGMWEQYF | TGTGCCAGCAGTTTAGCTAGCGGGATGTGGGAGCAGTACTTC
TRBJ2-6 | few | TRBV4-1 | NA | CASSRWQVTGANVLTF | TGCGCCAGCAGCCGTTGGCAGGTAACAGGGGCCAACGTCCTGACTTTC
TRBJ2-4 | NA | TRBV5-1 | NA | CASSSGVQNIQYF | TGCGCCAGCAGCTCCGGGGTCCAAAACATTCAGTACTTC
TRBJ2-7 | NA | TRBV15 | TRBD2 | CATSRLAGGYEQYF | TGTGCCACCAGCCGACTAGCGGGGGGCTACGAGCAGTACTTC
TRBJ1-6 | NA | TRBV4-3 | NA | CASSHDHRSSYNSPLHF | TGCGCCAGCAGCCACGACCACAGGAGCTCCTATAATTCACCCCTCCACTTT
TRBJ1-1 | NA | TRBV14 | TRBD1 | CASRRQGGTEAFF | TGTGCCAGCAGGCGACAGGGGGGCACTGAAGCTTTCTTT
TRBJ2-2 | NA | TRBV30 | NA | CAWKLGLRPNTGELFF | TGTGCCTGGAAGCTAGGATTGCGGCCGAACACCGGGGAGCTGTTTTTT
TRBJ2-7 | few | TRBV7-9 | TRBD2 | CASSPFESGRAYEQYF | TGTGCCAGCAGCCCGTTCGAGAGCGGGAGGGCCTACGAGCAGTACTTC
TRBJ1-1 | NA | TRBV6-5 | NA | CATGTAGTEAFF | TGTGCCACGGGAACGGCCGGGACTGAAGCTTTCTTT
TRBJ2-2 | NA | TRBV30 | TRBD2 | CARGLANTGELFF | TGTGCCCGGGGACTAGCGAACACCGGGGAGCTGTTTTTT
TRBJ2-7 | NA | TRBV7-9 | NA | CASSLGLGAYEQYF | TGTGCCAGCAGCTTAGGGCTGGGGGCCTACGAGCAGTACTTC
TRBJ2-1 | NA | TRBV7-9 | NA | CASSMRVGAYNEQFF | TGTGCCAGCAGTATGAGGGTTGGTGCTTACAATGAGCAGTTCTTC
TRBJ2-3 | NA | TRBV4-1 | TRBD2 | CASSQLAGGTDTQYF | TGCGCCAGCAGCCAACTAGCGGGAGGAACAGATACGCAGTATTTT
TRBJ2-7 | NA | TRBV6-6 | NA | CASTGTDVSYEQYF | TGTGCCAGCACCGGAACCGACGTCTCCTACGAGCAGTACTTC
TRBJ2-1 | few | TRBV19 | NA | CASSIPGSYNEQFF | TGTGCCAGTAGTATCCCAGGGTCCTACAATGAGCAGTTCTTC
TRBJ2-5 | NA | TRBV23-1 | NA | CASSQSALTQQETQYF | TGCGCCAGCAGTCAATCGGCCCTTACCCAGCAAGAGACCCAGTACTTC
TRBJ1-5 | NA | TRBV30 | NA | CGAQQGKQPQHF | TGTGGTGCCCAGCAGGGAAAACAGCCCCAGCATTTT
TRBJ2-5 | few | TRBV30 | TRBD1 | CAWGQAHGETQYF | TGTGCCTGGGGACAGGCCCACGGAGAGACCCAGTACTTC
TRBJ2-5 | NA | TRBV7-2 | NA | CASSSLGGDRQETQYF | TGTGCCAGCAGCTCCTTAGGGGGGGACAGACAAGAGACCCAGTACTTC
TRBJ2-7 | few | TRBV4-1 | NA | CASSLMPGDEQYF | TGCGCCAGCAGCCTTATGCCTGGGGACGAGCAGTACTTC
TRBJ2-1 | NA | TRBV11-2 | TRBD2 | CASRPLAGGLYNEQFF | TGTGCCAGCAGGCCTCTAGCGGGAGGGCTCTACAATGAGCAGTTCTTC
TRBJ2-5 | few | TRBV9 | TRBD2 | CASSTLGASGSQETQYF | TGTGCCAGCAGCACCCTCGGGGCTAGCGGGTCTCAAGAGACCCAGTACTTC
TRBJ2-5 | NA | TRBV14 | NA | CASSRPRPIGETQYF | TGTGCCAGCAGCCGTCCCCGACCAATAGGGGAGACCCAGTACTTC
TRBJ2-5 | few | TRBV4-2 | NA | CASSQAGGETQYF | TGTGCCAGCAGCCAAGCTGGGGGAGAGACCCAGTACTTC
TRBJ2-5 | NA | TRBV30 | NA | CAWSVPGRILQETQYF | TGTGCCTGGAGTGTACCCGGGCGGATTTTACAAGAGACCCAGTACTTC
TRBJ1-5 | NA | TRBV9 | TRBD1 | CASSVTQGVNQPQHF | TGTGCCAGCAGCGTAACCCAGGGGGTGAATCAGCCCCAGCATTTT
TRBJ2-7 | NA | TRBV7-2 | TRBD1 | CASSLGTGYYEQYF | TGTGCCAGCAGCTTGGGGACAGGGTACTACGAGCAGTACTTC
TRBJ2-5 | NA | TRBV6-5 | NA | CASSYRGTEAQYF | TGTGCCAGCAGTTACCGGGGGACAGAGGCCCAGTACTTC
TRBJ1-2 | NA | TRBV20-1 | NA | CSLFNYGYTF | TGCAGCCTTTTTAACTATGGCTACACCTTC
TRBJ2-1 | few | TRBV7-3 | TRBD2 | CASSSDLAGIQFF | TGTGCCAGCAGCTCCGACTTAGCGGGAATTCAGTTCTTC